This section outlines one TCR beta chain sequence together with its context. Its antigen is undetermined. Indicated treatment: over 15 received Ad26.COV2.S at low or high dose, single or two shots; 5 received placebo; per-sample allocation not given. Specimens were obtained on day 63 following the first vaccine or placebo injection. Trimming shortened V by 3 bases and J by 5 bases, and 13 bases separated the two germline ends. CDR3 size: 14 residues. In germline, CDR1 is MDHEN, CDR2 SYDVKM. Sequencing used immunoSEQ multiplex PCR; TCRdb keeps in-frame clones, though not all of them. The sample includes around 450,000 clones, about 92% of them seen just once. This sample was taken from a study of Ad26.COV2.S vaccination and SARS-CoV-2 variants. At the level of the study: COV1001, an Ad26.COV2.S trial, supplied this vaccine-arm donor.

Study results and limitations: Breadth and depth estimates from TCRs may understate total T cell responses. The authors reported substantial breadth in spike-specific CD8+ and CD4+ T cell responses after vaccination. Recipients of vaccine and of placebo showed similar breadth of their non-spike TCR repertoires.

The sequence was obtained from a person aged 18 to 59 who received the Ad26.COV2.S COVID-19 vaccine or a placebo. The V call is TRBV28, the J call TRBJ2-5, with a possible D match to TRBD1 (5 bases). Material: peripheral blood, obtained in a trial of Ad26.COV2.S vaccine versus placebo. This chain's CDR3 is CASSFPRDRETQYF. The CDR3 DNA sequence: TGTGCCAGCAGTTTCCCCAGGGATCGGGAGACCCAGTACTTC.